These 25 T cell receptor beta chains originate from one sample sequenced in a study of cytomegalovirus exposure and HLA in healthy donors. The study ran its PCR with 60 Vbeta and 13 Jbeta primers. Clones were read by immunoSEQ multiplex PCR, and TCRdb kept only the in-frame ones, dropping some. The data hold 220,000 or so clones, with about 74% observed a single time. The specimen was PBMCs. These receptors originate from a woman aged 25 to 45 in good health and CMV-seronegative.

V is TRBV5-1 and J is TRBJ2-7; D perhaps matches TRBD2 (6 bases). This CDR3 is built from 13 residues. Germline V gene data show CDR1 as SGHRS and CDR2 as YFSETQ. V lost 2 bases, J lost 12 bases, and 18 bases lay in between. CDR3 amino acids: CASSFTPGDRPYF. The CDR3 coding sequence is TGCGCCAGCAGCTTCACTCCGGGAGATCGCCCGTACTTC.

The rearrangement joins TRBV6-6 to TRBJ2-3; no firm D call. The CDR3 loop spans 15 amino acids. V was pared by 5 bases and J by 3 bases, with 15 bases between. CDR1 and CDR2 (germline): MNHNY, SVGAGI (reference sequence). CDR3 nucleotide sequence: TGTGCCAGCAGTCCTGTACTACTCGAAACAGATACGCAGTATTTT. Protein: CASSPVLLETDTQYF.

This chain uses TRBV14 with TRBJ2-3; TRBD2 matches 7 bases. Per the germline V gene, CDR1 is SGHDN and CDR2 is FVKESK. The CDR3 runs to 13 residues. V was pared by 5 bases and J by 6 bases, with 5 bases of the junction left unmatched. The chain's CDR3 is CASSGRAGDTQYF. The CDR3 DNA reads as TGTGCCAGCAGCGGGAGGGCCGGGGATACGCAGTATTTT. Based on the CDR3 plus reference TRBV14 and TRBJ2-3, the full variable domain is EAGVTQFPSHSVIEKGQTVTLRCDPISGHDNLYWYRRVMGKEIKFLLHFVKESKQDESGMPNNRFLAERTGGTYSTLKVQPAELEDSGVYFCASSGRAGDTQYFGPGTRLTVL.

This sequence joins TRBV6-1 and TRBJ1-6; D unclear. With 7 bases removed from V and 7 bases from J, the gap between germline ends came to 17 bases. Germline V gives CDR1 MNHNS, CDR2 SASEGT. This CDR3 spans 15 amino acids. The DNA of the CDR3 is TGTGCCAGCAATACTGCATGGACGGGAAATTCACCCCTCCACTTT. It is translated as CASNTAWTGNSPLHF.

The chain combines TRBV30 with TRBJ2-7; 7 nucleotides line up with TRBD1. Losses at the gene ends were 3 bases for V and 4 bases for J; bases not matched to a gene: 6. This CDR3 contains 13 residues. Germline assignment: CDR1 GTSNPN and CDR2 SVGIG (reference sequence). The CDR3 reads CAWRGQLKYEQYF. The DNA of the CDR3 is TGTGCCTGGAGGGGACAGCTGAAATACGAGCAGTACTTC.

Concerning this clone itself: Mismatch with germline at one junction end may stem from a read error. CDR3 protein: CAGRANGNPRNEQFF. CDR3 sequence (DNA): TGTGCCGGCAGGGCCAACGGGAACCCTAGAAATGAGCAGTTCTTC. The genes are TRBV2 and TRBJ2-1, with D perhaps matching TRBD1 or TRBD2 (5 bases each). The CDR3 covers 15 residues. Germline-derived CDR1 and CDR2 are SNHLY and FYNNEI. Full variable domain (outside the CDR3, taken from reference TRBV2 and TRBJ2-1): EPEVTQTPSHQVTQMGQEVILRCVPISNHLYFYWYRQILGQKVEFLVSFYNNEISEKSEIFDDQFSVERPDGSNFTLKIRSTKLEDSAMYFCAGRANGNPRNEQFFGPGTRLTVL.

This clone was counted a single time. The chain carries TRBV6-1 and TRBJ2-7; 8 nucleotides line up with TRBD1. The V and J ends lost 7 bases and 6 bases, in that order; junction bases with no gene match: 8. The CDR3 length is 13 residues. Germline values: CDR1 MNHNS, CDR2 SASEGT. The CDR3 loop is CASNRGQVAEQYF. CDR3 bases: TGTGCCAGCAATCGGGGACAGGTTGCCGAGCAGTACTTC.

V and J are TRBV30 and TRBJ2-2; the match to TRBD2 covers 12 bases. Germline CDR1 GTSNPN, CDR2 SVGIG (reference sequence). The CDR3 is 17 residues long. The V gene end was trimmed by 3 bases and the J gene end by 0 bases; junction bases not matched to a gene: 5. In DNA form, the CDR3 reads TGTGCCTGGAGGGCGACTAGCGGGAGAACGAACACCGGGGAGCTGTTTTTT. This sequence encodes CAWRATSGRTNTGELFF.

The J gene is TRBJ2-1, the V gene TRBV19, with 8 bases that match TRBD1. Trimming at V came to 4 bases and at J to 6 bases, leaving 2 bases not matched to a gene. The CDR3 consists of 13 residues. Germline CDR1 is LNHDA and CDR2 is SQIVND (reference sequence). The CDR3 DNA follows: TGTGCCAGTAGTACGACAGGGGTCAATGAGCAGTTCTTC. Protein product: CASSTTGVNEQFF.

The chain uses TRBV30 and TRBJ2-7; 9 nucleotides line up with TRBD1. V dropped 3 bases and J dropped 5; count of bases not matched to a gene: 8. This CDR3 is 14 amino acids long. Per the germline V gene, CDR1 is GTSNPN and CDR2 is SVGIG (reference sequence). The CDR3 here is CAWSPGTGIDEQYF. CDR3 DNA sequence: TGTGCCTGGAGCCCCGGGACAGGGATCGACGAGCAGTACTTC.

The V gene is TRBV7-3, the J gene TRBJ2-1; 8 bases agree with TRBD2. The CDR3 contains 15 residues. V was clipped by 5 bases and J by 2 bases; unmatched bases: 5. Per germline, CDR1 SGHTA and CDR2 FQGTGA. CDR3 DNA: TGTGCCAGCAGCCTGAGCGGGAGTACCTACAATGAGCAGTTCTTC. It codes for CASSLSGSTYNEQFF.

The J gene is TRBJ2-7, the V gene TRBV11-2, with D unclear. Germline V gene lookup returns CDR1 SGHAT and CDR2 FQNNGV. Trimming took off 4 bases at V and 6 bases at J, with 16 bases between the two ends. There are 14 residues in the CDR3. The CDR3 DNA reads TGTGCCAGCAGCTCCGCGACACCGTGGGCCGAGCAGTACTTC. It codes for CASSSATPWAEQYF.

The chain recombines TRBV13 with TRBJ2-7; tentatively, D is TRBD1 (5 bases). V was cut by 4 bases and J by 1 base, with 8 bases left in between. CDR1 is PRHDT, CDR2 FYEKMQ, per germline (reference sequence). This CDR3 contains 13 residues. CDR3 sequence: CASSWGSSYEQYF. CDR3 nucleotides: TGTGCCAGCAGCTGGGGCTCTTCCTACGAGCAGTACTTC.

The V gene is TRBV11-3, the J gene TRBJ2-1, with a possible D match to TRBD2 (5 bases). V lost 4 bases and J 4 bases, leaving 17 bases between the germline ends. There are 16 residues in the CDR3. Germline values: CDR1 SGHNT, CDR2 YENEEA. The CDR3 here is CASSSREGRSYNEQFF. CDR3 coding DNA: TGTGCCAGCAGCTCCCGGGAAGGTCGCTCTTACAATGAGCAGTTCTTC. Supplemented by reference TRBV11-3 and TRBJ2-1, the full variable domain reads EAGVVQSPRYKIIEKKQPVAFWCNPISGHNTLYWYLQNLGQGPELLIRYENEEAVDDSQLPKDRFSAERLKGVDSTLKIQPAELGDSAVYLCASSSREGRSYNEQFFGPGTRLTVL.

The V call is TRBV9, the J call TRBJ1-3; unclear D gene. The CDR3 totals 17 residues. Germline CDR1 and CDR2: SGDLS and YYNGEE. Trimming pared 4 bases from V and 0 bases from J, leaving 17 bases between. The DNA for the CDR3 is TGTGCCAGCAGCACTAGTGCGGACGGTATCTCTGGAAACACCATATATTTT. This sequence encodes CASSTSADGISGNTIYF. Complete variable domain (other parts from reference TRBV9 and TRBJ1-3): DSGVTQTPKHLITATGQRVTLRCSPRSGDLSVYWYQQSLDQGLQFLIQYYNGEERAKGNILERFSAQQFPDLHSELNLSSLELGDSALYFCASSTSADGISGNTIYFGEGSWLTVV.

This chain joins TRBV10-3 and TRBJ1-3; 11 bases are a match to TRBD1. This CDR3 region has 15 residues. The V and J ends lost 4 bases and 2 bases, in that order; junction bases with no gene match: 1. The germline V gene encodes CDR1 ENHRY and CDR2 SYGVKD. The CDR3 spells CAISGGQGAGNTIYF. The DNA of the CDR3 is TGTGCCATCAGTGGGGGACAGGGGGCTGGAAACACCATATATTTT.

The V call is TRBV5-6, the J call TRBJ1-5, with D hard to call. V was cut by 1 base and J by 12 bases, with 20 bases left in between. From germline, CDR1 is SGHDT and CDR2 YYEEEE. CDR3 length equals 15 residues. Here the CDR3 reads CASSLFVTASQIQHF. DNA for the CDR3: TGTGCCAGCAGCTTGTTTGTAACAGCCAGCCAGATCCAGCATTTT.

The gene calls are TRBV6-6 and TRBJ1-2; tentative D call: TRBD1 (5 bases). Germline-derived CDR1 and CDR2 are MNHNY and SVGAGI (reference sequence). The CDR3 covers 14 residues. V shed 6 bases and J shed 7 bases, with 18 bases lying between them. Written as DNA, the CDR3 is TGTGCCAGCAGATTCCCCGGCAGGGTCGGTGGCTACACCTTC. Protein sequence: CASRFPGRVGGYTF.

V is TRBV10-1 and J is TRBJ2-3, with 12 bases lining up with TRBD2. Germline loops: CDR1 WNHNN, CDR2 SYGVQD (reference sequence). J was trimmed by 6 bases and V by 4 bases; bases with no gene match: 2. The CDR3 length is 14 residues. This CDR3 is CASSGLAGVDTQYF. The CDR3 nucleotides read TGCGCCAGCAGTGGACTAGCGGGAGTGGATACGCAGTATTTT.

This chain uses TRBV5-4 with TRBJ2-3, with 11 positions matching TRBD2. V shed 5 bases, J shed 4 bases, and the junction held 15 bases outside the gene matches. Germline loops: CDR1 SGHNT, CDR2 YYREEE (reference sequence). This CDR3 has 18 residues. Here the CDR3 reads CASRNMQGVAGGPDTQYF. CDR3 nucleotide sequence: TGTGCCAGCAGAAATATGCAGGGTGTAGCGGGGGGGCCAGATACGCAGTATTTT.

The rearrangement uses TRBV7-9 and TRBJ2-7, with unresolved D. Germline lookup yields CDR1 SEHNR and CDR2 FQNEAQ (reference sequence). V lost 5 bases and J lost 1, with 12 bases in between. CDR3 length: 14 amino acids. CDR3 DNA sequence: TGTGCCAGCAGCCAGGCCCTGAAATCCTACGAGCAGTACTTC. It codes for CASSQALKSYEQYF.

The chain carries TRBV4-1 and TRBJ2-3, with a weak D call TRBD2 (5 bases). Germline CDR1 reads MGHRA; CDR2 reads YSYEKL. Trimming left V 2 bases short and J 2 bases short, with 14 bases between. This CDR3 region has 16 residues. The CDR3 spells CASSQLSRDTTDTQYF. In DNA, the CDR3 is TGCGCCAGCAGCCAACTAAGCCGGGATACCACAGATACGCAGTATTTT.

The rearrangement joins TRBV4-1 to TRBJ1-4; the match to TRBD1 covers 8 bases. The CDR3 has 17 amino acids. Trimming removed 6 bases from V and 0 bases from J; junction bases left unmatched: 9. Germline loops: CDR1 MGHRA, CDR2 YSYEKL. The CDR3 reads CASSPSGTGTTNEKLFF. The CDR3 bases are TGCGCCAGCAGTCCTTCCGGGACAGGAACAACTAATGAAAAACTGTTTTTT.

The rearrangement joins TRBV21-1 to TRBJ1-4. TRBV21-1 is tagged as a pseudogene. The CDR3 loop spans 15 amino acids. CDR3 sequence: CASSKERGVREKLFF. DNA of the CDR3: TGTGCCAGCAGCAAGGAGCGGGGAGTACGGGAAAAACTGTTTTTT.

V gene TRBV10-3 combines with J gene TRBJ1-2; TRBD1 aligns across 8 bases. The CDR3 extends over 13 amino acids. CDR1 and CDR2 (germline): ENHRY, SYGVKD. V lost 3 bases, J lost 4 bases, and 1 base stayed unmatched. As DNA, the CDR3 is TGTGCCATCAGTGACGACAGGGGCTATGGCTACACCTTC. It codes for CAISDDRGYGYTF.